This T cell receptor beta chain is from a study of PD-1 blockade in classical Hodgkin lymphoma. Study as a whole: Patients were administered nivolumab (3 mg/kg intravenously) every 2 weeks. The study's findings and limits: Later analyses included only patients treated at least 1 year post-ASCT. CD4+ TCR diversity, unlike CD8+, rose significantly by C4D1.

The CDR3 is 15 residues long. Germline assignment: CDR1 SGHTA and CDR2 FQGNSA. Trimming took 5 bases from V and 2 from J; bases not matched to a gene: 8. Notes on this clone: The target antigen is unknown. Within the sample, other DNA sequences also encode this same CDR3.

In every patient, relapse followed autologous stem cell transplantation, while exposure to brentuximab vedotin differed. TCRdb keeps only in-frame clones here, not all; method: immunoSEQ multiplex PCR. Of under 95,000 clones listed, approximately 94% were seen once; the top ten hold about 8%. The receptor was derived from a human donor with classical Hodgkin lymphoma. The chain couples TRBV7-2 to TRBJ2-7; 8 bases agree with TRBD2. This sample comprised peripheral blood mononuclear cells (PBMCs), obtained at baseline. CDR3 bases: TGTGCCAGCAGCCCCTTTAGCGGGGAAACCTACGAGCAGTACTTC. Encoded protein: CASSPFSGETYEQYF.